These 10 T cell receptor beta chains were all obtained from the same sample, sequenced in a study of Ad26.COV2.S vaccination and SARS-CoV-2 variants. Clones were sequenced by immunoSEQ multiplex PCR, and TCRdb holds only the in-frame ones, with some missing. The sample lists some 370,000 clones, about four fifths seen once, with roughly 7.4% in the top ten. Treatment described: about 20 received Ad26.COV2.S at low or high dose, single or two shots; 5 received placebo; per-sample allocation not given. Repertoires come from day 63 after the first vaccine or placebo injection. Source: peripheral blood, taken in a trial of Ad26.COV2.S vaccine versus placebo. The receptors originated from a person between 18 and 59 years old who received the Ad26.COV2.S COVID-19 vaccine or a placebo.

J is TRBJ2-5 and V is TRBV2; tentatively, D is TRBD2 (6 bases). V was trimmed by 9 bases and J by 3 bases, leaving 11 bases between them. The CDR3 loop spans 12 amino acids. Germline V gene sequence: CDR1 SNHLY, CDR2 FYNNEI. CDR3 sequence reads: CASGGIEETQYF. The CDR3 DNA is TGTGCCAGTGGGGGGATTGAAGAGACCCAGTACTTC.

In DNA form, the CDR3 reads TGTGCCAGCGGACCGACAGGGCTGCCTGTCGGGGAGCTGTTTTTT. Translating it yields CASGPTGLPVGELFF. This chain connects TRBV6-5 to TRBJ2-2; 7 bases match TRBD1. This CDR3 region has 15 residues. The V gene end was trimmed by 8 bases and the J gene end by 7 bases; junction bases not matched to a gene: 13. Germline lookup yields CDR1 MNHEY and CDR2 SVGAGI.

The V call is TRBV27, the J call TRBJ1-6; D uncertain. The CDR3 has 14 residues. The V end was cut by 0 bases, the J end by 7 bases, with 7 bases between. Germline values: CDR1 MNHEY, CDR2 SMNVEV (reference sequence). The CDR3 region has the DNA TGTGCCAGCAGTTTATCCGCATGGAATTCACCCCTCCACTTT. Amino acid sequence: CASSLSAWNSPLHF.

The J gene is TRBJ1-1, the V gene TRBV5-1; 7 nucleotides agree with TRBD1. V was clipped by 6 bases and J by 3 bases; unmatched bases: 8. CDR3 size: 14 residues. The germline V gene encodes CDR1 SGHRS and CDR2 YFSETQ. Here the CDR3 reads CASTTTGRDTEAFF. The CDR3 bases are TGCGCCAGCACCACGACAGGGAGGGACACTGAAGCTTTCTTT. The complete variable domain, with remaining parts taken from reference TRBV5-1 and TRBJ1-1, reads KAGVTQTPRYLIKTRGQQVTLSCSPISGHRSVSWYQQTPGQGLQFLFEYFSETQRNKGNFPGRFSGRQFSNSRSEMNVSTLELGDSALYLCASTTTGRDTEAFFGQGTRLTVV.

CDR3 DNA sequence: TGTGCCAGCAGCGTAGCTCCACTAGCGGGGGGGCAGGAGCAGTTCTTC. It yields the protein CASSVAPLAGGQEQFF. J is TRBJ2-1 and V is TRBV9, with 13 bases that match TRBD2. The CDR3 length is 16 residues. Germline V CDR1 and CDR2: SGDLS, YYNGEE. The ends lost 0 bases at V and 10 bases at J; junction bases unmatched: 7.

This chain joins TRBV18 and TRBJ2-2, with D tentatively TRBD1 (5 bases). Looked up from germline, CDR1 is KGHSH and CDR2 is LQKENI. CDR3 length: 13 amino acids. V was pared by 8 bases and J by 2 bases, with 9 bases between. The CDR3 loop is CASADRNTGELFF. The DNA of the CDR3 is TGTGCCAGCGCCGACAGAAACACCGGGGAGCTGTTTTTT.

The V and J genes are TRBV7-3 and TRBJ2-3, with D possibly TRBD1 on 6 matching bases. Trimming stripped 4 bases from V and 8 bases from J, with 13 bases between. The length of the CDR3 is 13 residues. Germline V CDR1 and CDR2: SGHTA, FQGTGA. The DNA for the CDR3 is TGTGCCAGCAGCTCCCAGGGGATGGGTACGCAGTATTTT. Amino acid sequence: CASSSQGMGTQYF.

For the CDR3, the DNA is TGCAGCTCGGGTAGGGGAGGTGGCTACACCTTC. It codes for CSSGRGGGYTF. The V and J genes are TRBV29-1 and TRBJ1-2, with TRBD1 as a possible D gene (5 bases). Trimming stripped 8 bases from V and 7 bases from J, with 14 bases between. Germline values: CDR1 SQVTM, CDR2 ANQGSEA. The CDR3 is 11 residues long. The full variable domain, completed using reference TRBV29-1 and TRBJ1-2, is SAVISQKPSRDICQRGTSLTIQCQVDSQVTMMFWYRQQPGQSLTLIATANQGSEATYESGFVIDKFPISRPNLTFSTLTVSNMSPEDSSIYLCSSGRGGGYTFGSGTRLTVV.

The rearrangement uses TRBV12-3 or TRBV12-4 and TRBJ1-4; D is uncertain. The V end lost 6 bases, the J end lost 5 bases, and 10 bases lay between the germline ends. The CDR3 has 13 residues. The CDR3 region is CASRRTANEKLFF. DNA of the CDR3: TGTGCCAGCAGGAGGACTGCGAATGAAAAACTGTTTTTT.

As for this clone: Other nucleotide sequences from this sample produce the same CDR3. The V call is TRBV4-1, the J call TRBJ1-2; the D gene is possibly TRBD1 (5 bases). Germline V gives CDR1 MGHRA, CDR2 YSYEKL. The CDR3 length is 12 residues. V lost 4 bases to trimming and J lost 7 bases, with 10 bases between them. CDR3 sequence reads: CASSPGGGGYTF. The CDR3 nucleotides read TGCGCCAGCAGCCCGGGGGGAGGTGGCTACACCTTC.